This T cell receptor (beta chain) was found in a study of shared clonotypes between healthy human individuals. The CDR3 runs 14 residues. V was shortened by 2 bases and J by 7 bases, with 15 bases between the two germline ends. Germline V gene lookup returns CDR1 SGHRS and CDR2 YFSETQ. Profiled with immunoSEQ multiplex PCR; TCRdb holds only in-frame clones, not every one. Of roughly 2,300,000 clones detected, under 95% appear once; the ten largest clones hold 0.3% to 0.4%. The specimen was naive CD4+ T cells from PBMCs. Subset indicated: CD45RA+ positively selected. The rearrangement links TRBV5-1 to TRBJ2-5, with D unclear. The TCR comes from a man between 18 and 29 years old in good health. Some clones in this sample may be carry-over from other donors' samples. The CDR3 region has the DNA TGCGCCAGCAGCTTTGGCGGAGACCCAGGGACCCAGTACTTC. This sequence encodes CASSFGGDPGTQYF.